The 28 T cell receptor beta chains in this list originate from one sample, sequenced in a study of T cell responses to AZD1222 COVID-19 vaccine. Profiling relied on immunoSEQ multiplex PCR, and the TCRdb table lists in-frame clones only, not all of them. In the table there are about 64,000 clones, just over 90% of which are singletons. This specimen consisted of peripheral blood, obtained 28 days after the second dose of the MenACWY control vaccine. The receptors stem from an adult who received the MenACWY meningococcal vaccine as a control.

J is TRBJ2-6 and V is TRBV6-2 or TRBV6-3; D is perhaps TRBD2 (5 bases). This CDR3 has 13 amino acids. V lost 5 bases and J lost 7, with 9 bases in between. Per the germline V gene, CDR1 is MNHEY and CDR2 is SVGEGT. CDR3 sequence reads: CASSRSGANVLTF. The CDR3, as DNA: TGTGCCAGCAGTCGTTCGGGAGCCAACGTCCTGACTTTC.

CDR3 sequence (DNA): TGTGCCAGCAGAGGGGCGGGAGGGCCTCAAAACATTCAGTACTTC. As protein: CASRGAGGPQNIQYF. The gene calls are TRBV7-2 and TRBJ2-4; TRBD2 aligns across 9 bases. V gave up 6 bases and J gave up 5 bases; unmatched junction bases: 8. Germline V gene sequence: CDR1 SGHTA, CDR2 FQGNSA. CDR3 length: 15 amino acids.

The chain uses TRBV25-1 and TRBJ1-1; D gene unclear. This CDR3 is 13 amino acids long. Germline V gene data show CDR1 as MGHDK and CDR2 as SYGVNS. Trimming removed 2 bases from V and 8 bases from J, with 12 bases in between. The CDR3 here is CASSEDSLREAFF. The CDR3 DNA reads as TGTGCCAGCAGTGAAGATTCTCTGCGAGAAGCTTTCTTT.

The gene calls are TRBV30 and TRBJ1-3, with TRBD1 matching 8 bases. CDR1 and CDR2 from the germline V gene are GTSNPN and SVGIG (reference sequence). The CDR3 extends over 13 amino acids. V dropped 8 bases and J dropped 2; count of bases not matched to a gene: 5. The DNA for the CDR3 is TGTGCCGGCGCACAGGGGGCTGGAAACACCATATATTTT. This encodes CAGAQGAGNTIYF.

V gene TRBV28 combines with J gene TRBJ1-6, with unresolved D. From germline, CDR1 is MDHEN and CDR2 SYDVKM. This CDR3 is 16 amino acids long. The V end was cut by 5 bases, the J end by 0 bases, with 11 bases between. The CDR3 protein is CASSRILSSYNSPLHF. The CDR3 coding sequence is TGTGCCAGCAGTCGTATACTCAGCTCCTATAATTCACCCCTCCACTTT.

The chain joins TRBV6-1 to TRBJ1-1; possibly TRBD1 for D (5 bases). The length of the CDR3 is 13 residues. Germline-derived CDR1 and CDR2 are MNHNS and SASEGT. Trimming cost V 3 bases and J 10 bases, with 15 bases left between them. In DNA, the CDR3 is TGTGCCAGCAGTGAGAGTGGGACCTTGCGAGCTTTCTTT. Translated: CASSESGTLRAFF.

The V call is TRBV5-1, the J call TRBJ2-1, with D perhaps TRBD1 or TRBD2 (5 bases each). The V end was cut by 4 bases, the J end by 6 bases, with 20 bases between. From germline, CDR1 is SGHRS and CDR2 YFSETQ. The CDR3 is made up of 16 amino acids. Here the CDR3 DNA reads TGCGCCAGCAGCCCCAGCGCCGGGGCTGGGGGCAATGAGCAGTTCTTC. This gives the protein CASSPSAGAGGNEQFF.

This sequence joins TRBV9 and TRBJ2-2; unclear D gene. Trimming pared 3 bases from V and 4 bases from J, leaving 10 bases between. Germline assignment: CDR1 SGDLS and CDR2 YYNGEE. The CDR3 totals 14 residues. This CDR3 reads CASSAKLGTGELFF. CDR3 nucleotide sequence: TGTGCCAGCAGCGCCAAGCTAGGCACCGGGGAGCTGTTTTTT.

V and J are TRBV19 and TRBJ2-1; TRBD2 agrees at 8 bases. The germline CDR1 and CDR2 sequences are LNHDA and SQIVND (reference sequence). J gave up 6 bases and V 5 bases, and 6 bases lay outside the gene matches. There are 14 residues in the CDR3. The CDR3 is CASSSGTRGNEQFF. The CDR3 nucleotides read TGTGCCAGTAGTTCCGGGACTAGGGGCAATGAGCAGTTCTTC.

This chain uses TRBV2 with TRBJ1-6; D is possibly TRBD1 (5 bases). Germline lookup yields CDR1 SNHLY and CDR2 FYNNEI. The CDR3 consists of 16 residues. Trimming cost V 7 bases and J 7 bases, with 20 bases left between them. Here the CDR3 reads CASTEGWDPRNSPLHF. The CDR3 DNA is TGTGCCAGCACCGAGGGTTGGGACCCCCGGAATTCACCCCTCCACTTT.

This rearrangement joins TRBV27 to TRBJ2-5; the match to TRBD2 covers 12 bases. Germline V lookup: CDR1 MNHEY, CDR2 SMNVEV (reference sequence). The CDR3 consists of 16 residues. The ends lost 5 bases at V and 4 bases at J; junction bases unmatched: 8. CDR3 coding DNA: TGTGCCAGCAGTCTCACGACTAGCGGGAGTGGAGAGACCCAGTACTTC. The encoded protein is CASSLTTSGSGETQYF.

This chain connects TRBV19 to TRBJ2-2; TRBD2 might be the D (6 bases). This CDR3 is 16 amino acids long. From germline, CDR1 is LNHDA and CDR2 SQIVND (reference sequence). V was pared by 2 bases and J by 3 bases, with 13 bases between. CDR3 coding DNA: TGTGCCAGTAGTATATGGTCGGGAGTGGACACCGGGGAGCTGTTTTTT. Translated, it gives CASSIWSGVDTGELFF. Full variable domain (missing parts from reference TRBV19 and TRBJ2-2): DGGITQSPKYLFRKEGQNVTLSCEQNLNHDAMYWYRQDPGQGLRLIYYSQIVNDFQKGDIAEGYSVSREKKESFPLTVTSAQKNPTAFYLCASSIWSGVDTGELFFGEGSRLTVL.

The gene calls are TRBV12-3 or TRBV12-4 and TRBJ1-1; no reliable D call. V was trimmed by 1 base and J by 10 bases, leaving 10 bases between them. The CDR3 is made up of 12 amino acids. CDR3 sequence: CASSLGQIVAFF. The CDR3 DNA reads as TGTGCCAGCAGTTTAGGACAAATCGTAGCTTTCTTT.

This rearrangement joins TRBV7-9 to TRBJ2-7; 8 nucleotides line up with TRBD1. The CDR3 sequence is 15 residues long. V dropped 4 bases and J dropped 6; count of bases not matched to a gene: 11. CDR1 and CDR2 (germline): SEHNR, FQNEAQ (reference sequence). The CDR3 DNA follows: TGTGCCAGCAGCTCCTGGACGGACAGGGTTGCCGAGCAGTACTTC. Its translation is CASSSWTDRVAEQYF. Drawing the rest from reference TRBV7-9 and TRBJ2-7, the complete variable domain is DTGVSQNPRHKITKRGQNVTFRCDPISEHNRLYWYRQTLGQGPEFLTYFQNEAQLEKSRLLSDRFSAERPKGSFSTLEIQRTEQGDSAMYLCASSSWTDRVAEQYFGPGTRLTVT.

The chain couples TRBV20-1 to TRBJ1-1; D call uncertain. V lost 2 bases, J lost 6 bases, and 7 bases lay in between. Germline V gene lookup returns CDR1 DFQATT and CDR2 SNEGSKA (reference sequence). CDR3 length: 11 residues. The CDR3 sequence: CSARWTAEAFF. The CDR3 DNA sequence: TGCAGTGCTAGATGGACGGCTGAAGCTTTCTTT.

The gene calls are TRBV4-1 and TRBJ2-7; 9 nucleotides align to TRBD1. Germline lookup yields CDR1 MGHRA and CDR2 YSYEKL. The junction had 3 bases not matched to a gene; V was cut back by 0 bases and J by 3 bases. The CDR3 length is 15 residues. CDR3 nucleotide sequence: TGCGCCAGCAGCCAAGACGGGGACAGGGACTACGAGCAGTACTTC. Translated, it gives CASSQDGDRDYEQYF.

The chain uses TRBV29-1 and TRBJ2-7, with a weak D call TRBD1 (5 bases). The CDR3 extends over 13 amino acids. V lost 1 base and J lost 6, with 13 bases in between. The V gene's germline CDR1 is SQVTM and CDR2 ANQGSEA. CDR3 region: CSVEGEGRAEQYF. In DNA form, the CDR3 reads TGCAGCGTTGAAGGGGAAGGCAGGGCCGAGCAGTACTTC.

The CDR3 loop is CATARGSEEKLFF. The CDR3 region has the DNA TGTGCCACGGCCAGGGGCTCCGAGGAAAAACTGTTTTTT. This chain uses TRBV2 with TRBJ1-4, with D possibly matching TRBD1 (6 bases). The CDR3 sequence is 13 residues long. The V gene's germline CDR1 is SNHLY and CDR2 FYNNEI. V dropped 10 bases and J dropped 8 bases, with 17 bases sitting between them.

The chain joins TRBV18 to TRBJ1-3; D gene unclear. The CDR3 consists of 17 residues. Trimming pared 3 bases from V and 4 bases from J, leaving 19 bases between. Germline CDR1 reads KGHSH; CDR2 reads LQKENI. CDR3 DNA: TGTGCCAGCTCACCGCTGGGAGCGGCCAGCCTCGGAAACACCATATATTTT. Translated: CASSPLGAASLGNTIYF.

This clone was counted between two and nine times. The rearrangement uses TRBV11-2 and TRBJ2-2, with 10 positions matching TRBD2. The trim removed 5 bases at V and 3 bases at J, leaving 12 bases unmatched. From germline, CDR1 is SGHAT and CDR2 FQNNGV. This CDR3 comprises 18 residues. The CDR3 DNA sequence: TGTGCCAGCAGCGAGAGCGGGAGGGCCGTTGGTGACACCGGGGAGCTGTTTTTT. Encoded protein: CASSESGRAVGDTGELFF.

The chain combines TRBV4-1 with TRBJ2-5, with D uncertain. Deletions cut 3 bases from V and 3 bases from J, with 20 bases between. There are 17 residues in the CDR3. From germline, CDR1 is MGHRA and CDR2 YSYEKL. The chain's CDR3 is CASSQNPSSSGEETQYF. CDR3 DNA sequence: TGCGCCAGCAGCCAGAACCCCTCGTCTAGTGGGGAAGAGACCCAGTACTTC.

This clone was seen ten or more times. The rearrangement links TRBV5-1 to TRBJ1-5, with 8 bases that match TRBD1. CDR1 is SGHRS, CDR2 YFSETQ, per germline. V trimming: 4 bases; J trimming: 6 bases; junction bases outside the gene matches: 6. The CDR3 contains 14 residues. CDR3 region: CASSKTGAGQPQHF. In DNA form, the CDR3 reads TGCGCCAGCAGCAAGACAGGGGCGGGTCAGCCCCAGCATTTT.

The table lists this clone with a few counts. CDR3 region: CASSQGILEAFF. CDR3 DNA sequence: TGTGCCAGCAGCCAAGGTATACTTGAAGCTTTCTTT. The V and J genes are TRBV4-2 and TRBJ1-1; D gene uncertain. The CDR3 is 12 amino acids. The germline gives CDR1 LGHNA, CDR2 YNFKEQ. V lost 1 base to trimming and J lost 7 bases, with 7 bases between them.

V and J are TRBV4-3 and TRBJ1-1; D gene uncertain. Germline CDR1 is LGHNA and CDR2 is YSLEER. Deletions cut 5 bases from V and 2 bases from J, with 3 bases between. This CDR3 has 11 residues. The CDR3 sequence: CASSSNTEAFF. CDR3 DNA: TGCGCCAGCAGCTCCAACACTGAAGCTTTCTTT.

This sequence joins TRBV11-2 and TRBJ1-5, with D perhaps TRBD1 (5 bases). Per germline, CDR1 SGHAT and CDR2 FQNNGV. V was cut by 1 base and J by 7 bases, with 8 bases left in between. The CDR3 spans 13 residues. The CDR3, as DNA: TGTGCCAGCAGCTTAGGACGGGGCCAGCCCCAGCATTTT. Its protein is CASSLGRGQPQHF.

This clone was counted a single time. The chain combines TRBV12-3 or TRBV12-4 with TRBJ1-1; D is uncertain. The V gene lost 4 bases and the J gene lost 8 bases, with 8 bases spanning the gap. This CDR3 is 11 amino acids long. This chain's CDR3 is CASSYKAEAFF. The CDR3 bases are TGTGCCAGCAGTTACAAAGCCGAAGCTTTCTTT.

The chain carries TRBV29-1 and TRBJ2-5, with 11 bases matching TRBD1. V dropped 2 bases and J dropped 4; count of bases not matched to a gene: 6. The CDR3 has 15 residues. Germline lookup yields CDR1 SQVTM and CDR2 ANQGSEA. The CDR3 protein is CSVEPGQGELETQYF. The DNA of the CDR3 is TGCAGCGTTGAACCGGGACAGGGGGAGTTAGAGACCCAGTACTTC.

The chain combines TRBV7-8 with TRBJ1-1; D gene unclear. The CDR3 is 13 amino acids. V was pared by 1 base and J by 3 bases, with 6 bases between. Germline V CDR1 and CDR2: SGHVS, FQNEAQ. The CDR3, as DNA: TGTGCCAGCAGCTTAGGAGGAGACACTGAAGCTTTCTTT. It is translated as CASSLGGDTEAFF.